The 3 T cell receptor beta chains presented below share a single source sample, sequenced in a study of low-dose radiotherapy and immunotherapy resistance in tumors. Stated time point: before trial treatment. Amplification of TCRs used a constant-region primer and V-primer adapter for about 19 PCR cycles. One entry per CDR3 protein, called by TCRdb with MiXCR from the reads. This table has about 50,000 distinct CDR3 sequences, over 9.5% appearing once. Here the sequenced sample was PBMCs, taken before treatment. These receptors were collected from a female donor with ovarian cancer.

Ten or more counts support this clonotype. The chain links TRBV21-1 to TRBJ2-7; the listed D gene, TRBD1, was not tested against the DNA. TRBV21-1 is reported as a pseudogene. CDR3 length equals 15 residues. The CDR3 is CASSTAKHGNYEQYF. DNA for the CDR3: TGTGCCAGCAGCACGGCAAAACACGGGAACTACGAGCAGTACTTC.

In its sample, this clonotype was seen many times. CDR3 sequence (DNA): TGTGCCTGGGCGCACGGCAGGGGGGACAATCAGCCCCAGCATTTT. It specifies CAWAHGRGDNQPQHF. The chain joins TRBV30 to TRBJ1-5; 7 bases line up with TRBD1. CDR3 size: 15 residues. Germline V gene sequence: CDR1 GTSNPN, CDR2 SVGIG (reference sequence). The V segment lost 5 bases and the J segment 3 bases; nucleotides outside the gene matches: 10.

This clonotype was seen many times. The V and J genes are TRBV28 and TRBJ2-7; 7 positions match TRBD1. Per germline, CDR1 MDHEN and CDR2 SYDVKM. V lost 2 bases to trimming and J lost 3 bases; unmatched junction nucleotides: 1. The length of the CDR3 is 13 residues. The CDR3: CASSLQGVYEQYF. The CDR3 nucleotides are TGTGCCAGCAGTTTACAGGGGGTCTACGAGCAGTACTTC. The full variable domain, with the rest looked up from reference TRBV28 and TRBJ2-7, is DVKVTQSSRYLVKRTGEKVFLECVQDMDHENMFWYRQDPGLGLRLIYFSYDVKMKEKGDIPEGYSVSREKKERFSLILESASTNQTSMYLCASSLQGVYEQYFGPGTRLTVT.